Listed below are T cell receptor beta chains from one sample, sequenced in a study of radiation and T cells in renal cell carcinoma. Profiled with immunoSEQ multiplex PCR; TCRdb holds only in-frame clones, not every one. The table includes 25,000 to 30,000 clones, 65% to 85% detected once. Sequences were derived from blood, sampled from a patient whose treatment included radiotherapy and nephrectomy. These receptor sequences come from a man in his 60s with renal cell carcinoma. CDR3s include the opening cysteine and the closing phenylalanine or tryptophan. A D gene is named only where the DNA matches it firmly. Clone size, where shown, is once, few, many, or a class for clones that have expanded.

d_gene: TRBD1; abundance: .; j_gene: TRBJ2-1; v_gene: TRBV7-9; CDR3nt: TGTGCCAGCAGTCGACAGGGAAACTCCTACAATGAGCAGTTCTTC; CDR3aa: CASSRQGNSYNEQFF
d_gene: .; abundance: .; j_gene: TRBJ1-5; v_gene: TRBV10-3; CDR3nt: TGTGCCATCAGTAACCAGTTTACGGGCAATCAGCCCCAGCATTTT; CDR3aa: CAISNQFTGNQPQHF
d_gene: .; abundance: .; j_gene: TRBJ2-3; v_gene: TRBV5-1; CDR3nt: TGCGCCAGCAGGCAGGGCAGCACAGATACGCAGTATTTT; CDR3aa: CASRQGSTDTQYF
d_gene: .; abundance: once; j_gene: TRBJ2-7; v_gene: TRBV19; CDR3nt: TGTGCCAGTAGTGCCATACAGGGAGGCTACGAGCAGTACTTC; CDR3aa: CASSAIQGGYEQYF
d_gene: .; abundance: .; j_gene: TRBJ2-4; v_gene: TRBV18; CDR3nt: TGTGCCAGCTCACCACCTTTACAGGGGGCGGGAGGAAACATTCAGTACTTC; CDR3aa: CASSPPLQGAGGNIQYF
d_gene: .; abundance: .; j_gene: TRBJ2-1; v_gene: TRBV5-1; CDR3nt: TGCGCCAGCAGCTTGGTCGCGGGAACTTTGAATGAGCAGTTCTTC; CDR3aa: CASSLVAGTLNEQFF
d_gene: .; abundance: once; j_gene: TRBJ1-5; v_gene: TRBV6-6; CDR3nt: TGTGCCAGCAGTTCCCCGGGGCGCAGCAATCAGCCCCAGCATTTT; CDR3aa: CASSSPGRSNQPQHF
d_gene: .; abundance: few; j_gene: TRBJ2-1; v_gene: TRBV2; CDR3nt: TGTGCCAGCAGTGAAGTTCGATGGCAGCAGTTCTTC; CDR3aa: CASSEVRWQQFF
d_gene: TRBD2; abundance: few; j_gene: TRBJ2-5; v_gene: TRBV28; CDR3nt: TGTGCCAGCAGTTTTGGACTAGCGGATGCTATGGGAGAGACCCAGTACTTC; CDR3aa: CASSFGLADAMGETQYF
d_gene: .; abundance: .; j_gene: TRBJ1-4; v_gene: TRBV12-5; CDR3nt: TGTGCTAGTGGTATAGCGCGGGAAAAACTGTTTTTT; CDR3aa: CASGIAREKLFF
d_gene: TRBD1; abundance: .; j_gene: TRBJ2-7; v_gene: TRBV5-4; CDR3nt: TGTGCCAGCAGCGGACAGGGGTCCTACGAGCAGTACTTC; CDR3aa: CASSGQGSYEQYF
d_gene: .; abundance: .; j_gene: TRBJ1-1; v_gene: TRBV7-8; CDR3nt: TGTGCCAGCAGCTTATTCGCAGGCTTAGTGAACACTGAAGCTTTCTTT; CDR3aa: CASSLFAGLVNTEAFF
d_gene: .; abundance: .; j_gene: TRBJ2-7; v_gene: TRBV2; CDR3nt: TGTGCCAGCAGTGAAGCTCACGGGGTCGCCTACGAGCAGTACTTC; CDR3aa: CASSEAHGVAYEQYF
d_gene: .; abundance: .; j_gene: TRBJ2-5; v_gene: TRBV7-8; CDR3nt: TGTGCCAGCAGCTTAGGAATCCGGGAGCAAGAGACCCAGTACTTC; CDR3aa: CASSLGIREQETQYF
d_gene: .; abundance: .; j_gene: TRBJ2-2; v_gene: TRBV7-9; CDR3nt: TGTGCCAGCAGCTATACACGGGACGGGGAGCTGTTTTTT; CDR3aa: CASSYTRDGELFF
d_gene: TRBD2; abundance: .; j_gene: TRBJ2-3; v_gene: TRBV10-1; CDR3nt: TGCGCCAGCAGTGGGGCCCGTGCGGGAGGCCCATCGATAGATACGCAGTATTTT; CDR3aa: CASSGARAGGPSIDTQYF
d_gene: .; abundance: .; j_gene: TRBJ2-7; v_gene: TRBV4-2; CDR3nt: TGTGCCAGCAGCCAAGATTGGCAGGCATACGAGCAGTACTTC; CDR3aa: CASSQDWQAYEQYF
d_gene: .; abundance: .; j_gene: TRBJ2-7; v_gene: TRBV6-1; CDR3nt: TGTGCCAGTGGCAGGGGCTCACCCTACGAGCAGTACTTC; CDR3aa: CASGRGSPYEQYF
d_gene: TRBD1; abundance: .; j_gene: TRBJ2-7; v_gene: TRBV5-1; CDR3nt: TGCGCCAGCAGCTTGGAAGGGGACAGGGGGCTCGCTGGGAGCTCCTACGAGCAGTACTTC; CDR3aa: CASSLEGDRGLAGSSYEQYF
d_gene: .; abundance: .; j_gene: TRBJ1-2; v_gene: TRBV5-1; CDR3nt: TGCGCCAGCAGCCAATCATTTGGGGCCCCAGGCTACACCTTC; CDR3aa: CASSQSFGAPGYTF
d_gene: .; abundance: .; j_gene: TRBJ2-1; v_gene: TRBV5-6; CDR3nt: TGTGCCAGCAGCTTGGGGTGGGGCAGGGGCGATGAGCAGTTCTTC; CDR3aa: CASSLGWGRGDEQFF
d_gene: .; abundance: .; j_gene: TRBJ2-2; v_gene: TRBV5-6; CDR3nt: TGTGCCAGCAGCTTGGTAGGGTTCGGGGAGCTGTTTTTT; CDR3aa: CASSLVGFGELFF
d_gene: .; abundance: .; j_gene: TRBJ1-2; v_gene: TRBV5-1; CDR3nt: TGCGCCAGCAGCTTGGAGGGCCGCCTGAAAGTCTCCGATGGCTACACCTTC; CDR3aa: CASSLEGRLKVSDGYTF
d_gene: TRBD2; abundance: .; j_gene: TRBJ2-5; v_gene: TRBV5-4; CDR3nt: TGTGCCAGCAGCTTGGATCTGGGGGAGGGGACCCAGTACTTC; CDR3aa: CASSLDLGEGTQYF
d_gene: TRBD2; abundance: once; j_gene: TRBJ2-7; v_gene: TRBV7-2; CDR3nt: TGTGCCAGCAGCTCGACTAGCGGGCCTTCCTACGAGCAGTACTTC; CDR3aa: CASSSTSGPSYEQYF
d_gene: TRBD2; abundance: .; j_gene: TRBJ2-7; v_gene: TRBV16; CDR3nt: TGTGCCAGCAGCCAAGGGGAGGGTTTCTACGAGCAGTACTTC; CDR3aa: CASSQGEGFYEQYF
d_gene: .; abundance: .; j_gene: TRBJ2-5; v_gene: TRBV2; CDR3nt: TGTGCCAGCAGACTACAGGGCCCAGAGACCCAGTACTTC; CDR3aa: CASRLQGPETQYF
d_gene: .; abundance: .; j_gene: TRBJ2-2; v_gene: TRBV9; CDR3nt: TGTGCCAGCAGCCAAGGGTGGGGTCAGGGTAGTGGCGGGGAGCTGTTTTTT; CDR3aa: CASSQGWGQGSGGELFF
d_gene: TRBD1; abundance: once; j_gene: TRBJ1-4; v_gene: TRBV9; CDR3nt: TGTGCCAGCAGCCTCACAGGGGAGATAGAAAAACTGTTTTTT; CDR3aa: CASSLTGEIEKLFF
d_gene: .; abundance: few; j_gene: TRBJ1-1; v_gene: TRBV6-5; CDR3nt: TGTGCCAGCAGTACCGACCAGGGTCAGAATGAAGCTTTCTTT; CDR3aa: CASSTDQGQNEAFF
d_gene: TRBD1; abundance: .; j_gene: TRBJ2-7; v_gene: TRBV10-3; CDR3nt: TGTGCCATCAGTGAAAGGCAGGGGGAATACGAGCAGTACTTC; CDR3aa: CAISERQGEYEQYF
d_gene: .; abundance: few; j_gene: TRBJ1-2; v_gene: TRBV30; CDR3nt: TGTGCCTGGAGTCATGGGTATGGCTACACCTTC; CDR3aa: CAWSHGYGYTF
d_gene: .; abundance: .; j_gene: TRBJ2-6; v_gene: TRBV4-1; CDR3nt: TGCGCCAGCAGCCAAGATTTTATGAGCTCTGGGGCCAACGTCCTGACTTTC; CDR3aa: CASSQDFMSSGANVLTF
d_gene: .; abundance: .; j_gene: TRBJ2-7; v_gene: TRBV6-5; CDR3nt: TGTGCCAGCAGTAAACGAGGGGGTACAGGGAGGGAGCAGTACTTC; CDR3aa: CASSKRGGTGREQYF
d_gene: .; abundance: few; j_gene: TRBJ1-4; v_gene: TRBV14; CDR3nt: TGTGCCAGCAGCCAAGGTTACGGTTTGGCGTCGGGTGGTGAAAAACTGTTTTTT; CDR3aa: CASSQGYGLASGGEKLFF
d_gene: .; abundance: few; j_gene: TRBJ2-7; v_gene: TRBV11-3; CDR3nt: TGTGCCAGCAGCTTAGGCCCTGCCGAGCAGTACTTC; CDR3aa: CASSLGPAEQYF
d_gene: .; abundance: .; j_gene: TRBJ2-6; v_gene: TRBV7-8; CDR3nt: TGTGCCAGCGGGGGCCCTAATCCCCTCTCTGGGGCCAACGTCCTGACTTTC; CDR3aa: CASGGPNPLSGANVLTF
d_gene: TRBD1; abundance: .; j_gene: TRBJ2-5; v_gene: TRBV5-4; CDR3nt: TGTGCCAGCAGCGGGACAACCGGGACAGGGGTGGGGGAGACCCAGTACTTC; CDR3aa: CASSGTTGTGVGETQYF
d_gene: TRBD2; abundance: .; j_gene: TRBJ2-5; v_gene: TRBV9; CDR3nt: TGTGCCAGCAGCGCCGGACTAGCGGGAGACCAAGAGACCCAGTACTTC; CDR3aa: CASSAGLAGDQETQYF
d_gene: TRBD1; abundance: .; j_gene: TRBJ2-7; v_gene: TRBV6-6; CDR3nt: TGTGCCAGCAGTACTCGGGACAGTCCCTACGAGCAGTACTTC; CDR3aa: CASSTRDSPYEQYF
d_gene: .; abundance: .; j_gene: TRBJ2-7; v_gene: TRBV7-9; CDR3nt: TGTGCCAGCAGTTTTGGGGACTTCTTAGGGGAGCAGTACTTC; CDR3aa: CASSFGDFLGEQYF
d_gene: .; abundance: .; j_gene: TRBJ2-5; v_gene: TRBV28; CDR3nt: TGTGCCAGCACGCTAGAAAGCGCCGTGGAGACCCAGTACTTC; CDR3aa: CASTLESAVETQYF
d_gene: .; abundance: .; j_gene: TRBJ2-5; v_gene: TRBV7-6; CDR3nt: TGTGCCAGCAGCAGACCTGGCCACCAAGAGACCCAGTACTTC; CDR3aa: CASSRPGHQETQYF
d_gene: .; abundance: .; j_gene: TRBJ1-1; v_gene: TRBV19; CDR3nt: TGTGCCAGTAGGTTAATGAACACTGAAGCTTTCTTT; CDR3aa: CASRLMNTEAFF
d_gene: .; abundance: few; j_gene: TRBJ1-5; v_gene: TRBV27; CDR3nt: TGTGCCAGCAGCCAGGGGAGGGATCAGCCCCAGCATTTT; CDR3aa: CASSQGRDQPQHF
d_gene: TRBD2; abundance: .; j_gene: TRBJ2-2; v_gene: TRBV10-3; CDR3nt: TGTGCCATCAGGACGGGGACTAGCGGGAACCCTGCCACCGGGGAGCTGTTTTTT; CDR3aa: CAIRTGTSGNPATGELFF
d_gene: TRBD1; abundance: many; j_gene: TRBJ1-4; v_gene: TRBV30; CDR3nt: TGTGCCTGGGAAAGAGGACAGGGAAATGAAAAACTGTTTTTT; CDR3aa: CAWERGQGNEKLFF
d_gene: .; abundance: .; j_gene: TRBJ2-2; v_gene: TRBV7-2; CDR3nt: TGTGCCAGCAGCCCCCATAGGGAAAACACCGGGGAGCTGTTTTTT; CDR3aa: CASSPHRENTGELFF
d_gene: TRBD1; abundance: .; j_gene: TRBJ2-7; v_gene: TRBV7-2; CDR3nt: TGTGCCAGCAGTTCCGGGACAGGGGACTACGAGCAGTACTTC; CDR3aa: CASSSGTGDYEQYF
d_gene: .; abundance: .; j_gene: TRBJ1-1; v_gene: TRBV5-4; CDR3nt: TGTGCCAGCAGCTTGGTTCCAGGATCCATGAACACTGAAGCTTTCTTT; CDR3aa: CASSLVPGSMNTEAFF
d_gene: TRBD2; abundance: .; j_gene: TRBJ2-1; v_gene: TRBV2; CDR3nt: TGTGCCCTAGCGGGGTTGAATGAGCAGTTCTTC; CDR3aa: CALAGLNEQFF
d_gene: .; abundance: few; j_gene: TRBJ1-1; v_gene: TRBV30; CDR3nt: TGTGCCTGGAACCCCTACAGTGAAGCTTTCTTT; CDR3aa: CAWNPYSEAFF
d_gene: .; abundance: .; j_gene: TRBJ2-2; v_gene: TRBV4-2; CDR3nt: TGTGCCAGCAGTCGAAGGGACCACACCGGGGAGCTGTTTTTT; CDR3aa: CASSRRDHTGELFF